In this sample, the clone carrying this T cell receptor beta chain turned up once. V gave up 3 bases and J gave up 0 bases, with 10 bases separating them. CDR1 and CDR2 (germline): SEHNR, FQNEAQ (reference sequence). CDR3 length: 15 residues. This specimen belongs to a study of T cells in localized non-small cell lung cancer. Sequenced by immunoSEQ multiplex PCR; TCRdb stores in-frame clones only, minus some. Here the sample spans about 83,000 clones, more than 70% being singletons. The source material was peripheral blood, sampled before any cancer treatment. This TCR was sampled from a female donor aged 60 or older with stage I lung adenocarcinoma. This rearrangement joins TRBV7-9 to TRBJ2-3, with D tentatively TRBD2 (6 bases). CDR3 DNA sequence: TGTGCCAGCAGCTTGGGGGACTCTAGCACAGATACGCAGTATTTT. It is translated as CASSLGDSSTDTQYF.